The 16 T cell receptor beta chains reported below all come from one sample, sequenced in a study of blood T cell repertoires in COVID-19. Clones were sequenced by immunoSEQ multiplex PCR, and TCRdb holds only the in-frame ones, with some missing. The data show around 230,000 clones, about 91% seen once. The sequenced sample was PBMCs or T cells enriched from blood (not recorded which). The receptors derive from a middle-aged woman with acute COVID-19.

This chain connects TRBV7-9 to TRBJ2-7; 7 bases match TRBD1. The J segment lost 0 bases and the V segment lost 1 base, leaving 9 bases of the junction unmatched. This CDR3 region has 17 residues. The germline V gene encodes CDR1 SEHNR and CDR2 FQNEAQ (reference sequence). The CDR3 sequence: CASSLGTGTRSSYEQYF. In DNA form, the CDR3 reads TGTGCCAGCAGCTTAGGGACAGGTACCCGCAGCTCCTACGAGCAGTACTTC.

This chain joins TRBV19 and TRBJ1-1; 10 bases line up with TRBD1. V lost 7 bases and J lost 5; bases outside the gene matches: 10. The CDR3 covers 15 residues. Germline CDR1 reads LNHDA; CDR2 reads SQIVND (reference sequence). The CDR3 region has the DNA TGTGCCAGTATCCGCGGGGACAGGGGTGGAACTGAAGCTTTCTTT. Translating gives CASIRGDRGGTEAFF. The full variable domain, with the rest looked up from reference TRBV19 and TRBJ1-1, is DGGITQSPKYLFRKEGQNVTLSCEQNLNHDAMYWYRQDPGQGLRLIYYSQIVNDFQKGDIAEGYSVSREKKESFPLTVTSAQKNPTAFYLCASIRGDRGGTEAFFGQGTRLTVV.

This clone has just one count. The chain employs TRBV11-2 and TRBJ1-4; D uncertain. Deletions cut 5 bases from V and 6 bases from J, with 10 bases between. Germline loops: CDR1 SGHAT, CDR2 FQNNGV. CDR3 size: 13 residues. The CDR3 loop is CASSPSPDEKLFF. The DNA for the CDR3 is TGTGCCAGCAGCCCCTCCCCCGATGAAAAACTGTTTTTT.

V usage is TRBV19 and J usage is TRBJ1-5; 7 bases match TRBD1. CDR3 length: 17 residues. Germline CDR1 reads LNHDA; CDR2 reads SQIVND (reference sequence). The V and J ends lost 4 bases and 0 bases, in that order; junction bases with no gene match: 9. In DNA form, the CDR3 reads TGTGCCAGTAGTACCCCCCCTGACAGGGATAGCAATCAGCCCCAGCATTTT. Residues: CASSTPPDRDSNQPQHF.

The chain has TRBV5-1 and TRBJ1-4; no clear D gene. The CDR3 is 17 residues long. Between the trimmed V and J ends, which lost 7 bases and 0 bases, there was a span of 19 bases. Germline V CDR1 and CDR2: SGHRS, YFSETQ. CDR3: CASRLSDGAATNEKLFF. In DNA, the CDR3 is TGCGCCAGCCGACTAAGCGATGGAGCGGCAACTAATGAAAAACTGTTTTTT. Variable domain in full (rest from reference TRBV5-1 and TRBJ1-4): KAGVTQTPRYLIKTRGQQVTLSCSPISGHRSVSWYQQTPGQGLQFLFEYFSETQRNKGNFPGRFSGRQFSNSRSEMNVSTLELGDSALYLCASRLSDGAATNEKLFFGSGTQLSVL.

The chain is built from TRBV11-2 and TRBJ2-1; 14 bases agree with TRBD2. The V and J ends lost 4 bases and 3 bases, in that order; junction bases with no gene match: 8. The CDR3 runs to 18 residues. Germline assignment: CDR1 SGHAT and CDR2 FQNNGV. CDR3 region: CASSSGTSGGLFYNEQFF. As DNA, the CDR3 is TGTGCCAGCAGCTCCGGGACTAGCGGGGGTCTCTTCTACAATGAGCAGTTCTTC.

The CDR3 nucleotides read TGCGCCAGCAGCCAGGCCACCGGTCGGGCGGGGGCAGAGACCCAGTACTTC. This translates into CASSQATGRAGAETQYF. This chain joins TRBV4-1 and TRBJ2-5; a weak D match, TRBD2 (7 bases). The V end was cut by 3 bases, the J end by 4 bases, with 21 bases between. Germline assignment: CDR1 MGHRA and CDR2 YSYEKL. The CDR3 covers 17 residues.

The gene calls are TRBV6-1 and TRBJ1-1; no definite D call. The CDR3 sequence is 14 residues long. Trimming left V 0 bases short and J 1 base short, with 6 bases between. Germline lookup yields CDR1 MNHNS and CDR2 SASEGT. The CDR3 here is CASSEARQNTEAFF. The DNA of the CDR3 is TGTGCCAGCAGTGAAGCGCGGCAGAACACTGAAGCTTTCTTT.

The chain combines TRBV2 with TRBJ1-5; no definite D call. Germline assignment: CDR1 SNHLY and CDR2 FYNNEI. This CDR3 comprises 14 residues. The V end was cut by 5 bases, the J end by 1 base, with 9 bases between. The CDR3 protein is CASSPSSSNQPQHF. The CDR3, as DNA: TGTGCCAGCAGTCCAAGTAGCAGCAATCAGCCCCAGCATTTT.

V is TRBV10-2 and J is TRBJ1-5; D remains unclear. V gave up 6 bases and J gave up 1 base, with 7 bases separating them. Germline assignment: CDR1 WSHSY and CDR2 SAAADI. The CDR3 contains 13 residues. Here the CDR3 DNA reads TGCGCCAGCAGAGGAGAGAGCAATCAGCCCCAGCATTTT. Translating it yields CASRGESNQPQHF.

This clone was seen just once. The chain employs TRBV9 and TRBJ2-2; TRBD2 agrees at 8 bases. This CDR3 has 15 residues. V lost 4 bases and J lost 4; bases outside the gene matches: 6. Germline V gives CDR1 SGDLS, CDR2 YYNGEE. The CDR3 loop reads CASSPQTSATGELFF. The CDR3 nucleotides read TGTGCCAGCAGCCCCCAGACTAGCGCCACCGGGGAGCTGTTTTTT.

This clone has just one count. The chain joins TRBV19 to TRBJ1-3; 10 nucleotides align to TRBD1. This CDR3 spans 16 amino acids. Per germline, CDR1 LNHDA and CDR2 SQIVND (reference sequence). The ends lost 9 bases at V and 1 base at J; junction bases unmatched: 9. The CDR3: CASSGQGRGSGNTIYF. For the CDR3, the DNA is TGTGCCAGCTCGGGACAGGGGCGAGGATCTGGAAACACCATATATTTT.

The count of this clone is one. The chain couples TRBV6-5 to TRBJ2-7; 7 bases align to TRBD1. From germline, CDR1 is MNHEY and CDR2 SVGAGI. This CDR3 has 15 residues. V gave up 2 bases and J gave up 5 bases; unmatched junction bases: 9. The CDR3 here is CASSYGQVMYDEQYF. CDR3 DNA: TGTGCCAGCAGTTACGGACAGGTCATGTACGACGAGCAGTACTTC.

The J gene is TRBJ1-4, the V gene TRBV7-9; 12 bases fit TRBD1. V lost 1 base to trimming and J lost 8 bases; unmatched junction nucleotides: 8. Germline values: CDR1 SEHNR, CDR2 FQNEAQ (reference sequence). The CDR3 covers 17 residues. CDR3 nucleotides: TGTGCCAGCAGCTTAGGAGGGACAGGGGGCGACAAAGAAAAACTGTTTTTT. Its protein product is CASSLGGTGGDKEKLFF.

The V gene is TRBV30, the J gene TRBJ2-7, with D possibly being TRBD1 (5 bases). V was trimmed by 0 bases and J by 7 bases, leaving 28 bases between them. The length of the CDR3 is 18 residues. Germline CDR1 reads GTSNPN; CDR2 reads SVGIG (reference sequence). The CDR3 bases are TGTGCCTGGAGTGTAAGCAGGGTATCAGGGATTTTGGGCTTTGAGCAGTACTTC. As protein: CAWSVSRVSGILGFEQYF. Combining the CDR3 with reference TRBV30 and TRBJ2-7 gives the whole variable domain SQTIHQWPATLVQPVGSPLSLECTVEGTSNPNLYWYRQAAGRGLQLLFYSVGIGQISSEVPQNLSASRPQDRQFILSSKKLLLSDSGFYLCAWSVSRVSGILGFEQYFGPGTRLTVT.

CDR3 DNA: TGTGCCAGCAGCTCCTCGGGGGGGCCGAACGGGATTAACTATGGCTACACCTTC. It specifies CASSSSGGPNGINYGYTF. The chain recombines TRBV7-8 with TRBJ1-2; tentative D call: TRBD1 (6 bases). The V and J ends lost 4 bases and 1 base respectively, with 22 bases between them. Germline V gene lookup returns CDR1 SGHVS and CDR2 FQNEAQ. The CDR3 contains 18 residues. The full variable domain, with the rest looked up from reference TRBV7-8 and TRBJ1-2, is GAGVSQSPRYKVAKRGQDVALRCDPISGHVSLFWYQQALGQGPEFLTYFQNEAQLDKSGLPSDRFFAERPEGSVSTLKIQRTQQEDSAVYLCASSSSGGPNGINYGYTFGSGTRLTVV.